This record looks at one T cell receptor beta chain sequence and its context. V lost 3 bases to trimming and J lost 1 base; unmatched junction nucleotides: 3. Germline lookup yields CDR1 SGDLS and CDR2 YYNGEE. This CDR3 is built from 15 residues. TCRdb's table, derived via immunoSEQ multiplex PCR, lists solely in-frame clones and lacks some. The sample shows some 130,000 clones, 75% to 90% of them seen only once. This sample is drawn from a study of T cell responses to AZD1222 COVID-19 vaccine. The starting material was peripheral blood, obtained on day 0 of AZD1222 vaccination. This TCR was sampled from an adult in good health. The V and J genes are TRBV9 and TRBJ2-7; 11 nucleotides match TRBD2. The CDR3 is CASSEGLAASYEQYF. CDR3 nucleotides: TGTGCCAGCAGCGAGGGACTAGCGGCATCCTACGAGCAGTACTTC.